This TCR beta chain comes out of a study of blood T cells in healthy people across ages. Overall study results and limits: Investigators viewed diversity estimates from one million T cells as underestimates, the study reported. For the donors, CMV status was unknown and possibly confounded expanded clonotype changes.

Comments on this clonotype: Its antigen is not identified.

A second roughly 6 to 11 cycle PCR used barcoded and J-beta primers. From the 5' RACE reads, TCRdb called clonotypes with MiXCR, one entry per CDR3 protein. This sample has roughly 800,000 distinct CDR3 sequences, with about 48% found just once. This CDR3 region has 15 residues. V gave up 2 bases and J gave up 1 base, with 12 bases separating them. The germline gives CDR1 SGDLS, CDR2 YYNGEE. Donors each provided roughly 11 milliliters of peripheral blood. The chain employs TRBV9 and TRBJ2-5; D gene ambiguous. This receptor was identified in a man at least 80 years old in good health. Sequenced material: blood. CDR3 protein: CASSVSPGFQETQYF. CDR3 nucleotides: TGTGCCAGCAGCGTTAGCCCGGGCTTCCAAGAGACCCAGTACTTC.